Below are 17 T cell receptor beta chains sequenced from a single sample in a study of cytomegalovirus exposure and HLA in healthy donors. In the PCR, 60 Vbeta and 13 Jbeta primers were used. This table comes from immunoSEQ multiplex PCR, and its TCRdb copy is limited to in-frame clones, with some not included. Here the sample spans roughly 120,000 clones, approximately 80% being singletons. The sequenced sample consisted of PBMCs. These receptor sequences come from a woman in her twenties or thirties in good health and CMV-seronegative.

The V call is TRBV9, the J call TRBJ2-3; D unresolved. Germline V gene lookup returns CDR1 SGDLS and CDR2 YYNGEE. Trimming stripped 0 bases from V and 0 bases from J, with 8 bases between. The CDR3 consists of 15 residues. CDR3 residues: CASSVDPQSTDTQYF. The CDR3 DNA reads as TGTGCCAGCAGCGTAGATCCCCAAAGCACAGATACGCAGTATTTT.

This sequence joins TRBV27 and TRBJ2-5; TRBD1 matches at 9 bases. The CDR3 runs 15 residues. The germline V gene has CDR1 MNHEY and CDR2 SMNVEV (reference sequence). V gave up 5 bases and J gave up 2 bases; unmatched junction bases: 6. CDR3 sequence: CASSQSGQGQETQYF. CDR3 nucleotides: TGTGCCAGCAGTCAATCGGGACAGGGTCAAGAGACCCAGTACTTC.

The CDR3 coding sequence is TGTGCCAGCAGTGTATGGAGGAGGATTGAAGAGACCCAGTACTTC. Protein product: CASSVWRRIEETQYF. This chain links TRBV2 with TRBJ2-5, with a tentative D call TRBD2 (5 bases). V gave up 4 bases and J gave up 3 bases, with 15 bases separating them. This CDR3 contains 15 residues. Germline V gives CDR1 SNHLY, CDR2 FYNNEI.

DNA for the CDR3: TGCGCCAGCAGCCCAGGGGACAGCCACTCTGGGGCCAACGTCCTGACTTTC. This encodes CASSPGDSHSGANVLTF. The gene calls are TRBV5-1 and TRBJ2-6, with 7 positions matching TRBD1. V lost 4 bases and J lost 0; bases outside the gene matches: 7. There are 17 residues in the CDR3. Germline CDR1 SGHRS, CDR2 YFSETQ.

The chain links TRBV19 to TRBJ2-7; 11 bases map to TRBD1. This CDR3 has 14 amino acids. Germline V lookup: CDR1 LNHDA, CDR2 SQIVND (reference sequence). With V trimmed by 10 bases and J by 5 bases, 10 bases remained unmatched. The CDR3 DNA reads TGTGCCACCCACCCCGGACAGGGGGCTCACGAGCAGTACTTC. Its protein product is CATHPGQGAHEQYF. The variable domain in full, with the rest retrieved from reference TRBV19 and TRBJ2-7, is DGGITQSPKYLFRKEGQNVTLSCEQNLNHDAMYWYRQDPGQGLRLIYYSQIVNDFQKGDIAEGYSVSREKKESFPLTVTSAQKNPTAFYLCATHPGQGAHEQYFGPGTRLTVT.

The chain combines TRBV4-1 with TRBJ2-3; 9 nucleotides align to TRBD2. CDR3 length: 17 residues. The germline CDR1 and CDR2 sequences are MGHRA and YSYEKL. V dropped 0 bases and J dropped 2; count of bases not matched to a gene: 6. The CDR3 region is CASSQDEPSGNTDTQYF. The CDR3 coding sequence is TGCGCCAGCAGCCAAGATGAGCCTAGCGGGAACACAGATACGCAGTATTTT.

V gene TRBV28 combines with J gene TRBJ2-7, with 7 bases lining up with TRBD1. The V gene end was trimmed by 8 bases and the J gene end by 3 bases; junction bases not matched to a gene: 7. Germline CDR1 and CDR2: MDHEN and SYDVKM. The CDR3 covers 13 residues. The CDR3 loop is CASSLGGDYEQYF. For the CDR3, the DNA is TGTGCCAGCTCCCTAGGGGGCGACTACGAGCAGTACTTC.

This rearrangement joins TRBV7-9 to TRBJ1-2; 9 bases are shared with TRBD1. This CDR3 spans 17 amino acids. With 5 bases clipped from V and 3 bases from J, the junction kept 13 bases outside the gene matches. Per germline, CDR1 SEHNR and CDR2 FQNEAQ (reference sequence). CDR3: CASSGGGRDREDYGYTF. CDR3 nucleotides: TGTGCCAGCAGCGGGGGGGGCCGGGACAGGGAGGACTATGGCTACACCTTC.

This clone was observed a handful of times. CDR3 nucleotide sequence: TGTGCCAGCAGCTCTGGGCAGGGCACAGATACGCAGTATTTT. Its translation: CASSSGQGTDTQYF. This sequence joins TRBV7-9 and TRBJ2-3; no reliable D call. This CDR3 has 14 residues. The V end was cut by 4 bases, the J end by 1 base, with 9 bases between. Germline values: CDR1 SEHNR, CDR2 FQNEAQ (reference sequence).

This clone occurred a few times. The V and J genes are TRBV11-2 and TRBJ2-7, with 8 positions matching TRBD1. CDR3 size: 15 residues. Germline V gene data show CDR1 as SGHAT and CDR2 as FQNNGV. V lost 1 base and J lost 4; bases outside the gene matches: 6. CDR3 DNA sequence: TGTGCCAGCAGCTTAGGACACAGGGGGTTTTACGAGCAGTACTTC. Its protein product is CASSLGHRGFYEQYF. The complete variable domain, with remaining parts taken from reference TRBV11-2 and TRBJ2-7, reads EAGVAQSPRYKIIEKRQSVAFWCNPISGHATLYWYQQILGQGPKLLIQFQNNGVVDDSQLPKDRFSAERLKGVDSTLKIQPAKLEDSAVYLCASSLGHRGFYEQYFGPGTRLTVT.

V and J are TRBV7-6 and TRBJ2-7; TRBD1 matches at 7 bases. The CDR3 consists of 15 residues. Unmatched junction bases numbered 5, after V lost 0 bases and J lost 3 bases. Germline assignment: CDR1 SGHVS and CDR2 FNYEAQ. Here the CDR3 reads CASSLAKDRFYEQYF. Written as DNA, the CDR3 is TGTGCCAGCAGCTTAGCGAAGGACAGGTTCTACGAGCAGTACTTC.

As concerns this clone: Other DNA sequences in the sample encode the same CDR3. The chain uses TRBV6-6 and TRBJ2-2; no clear D. This CDR3 is 14 amino acids long. Germline CDR1 MNHNY, CDR2 SVGAGI (reference sequence). Trimming pared 7 bases from V and 4 bases from J, leaving 13 bases between. CDR3 protein: CASIDPPGTGELFF. The DNA for the CDR3 is TGTGCCAGCATCGATCCTCCGGGCACCGGGGAGCTGTTTTTT.

The chain employs TRBV27 and TRBJ1-6; D might be TRBD1 (6 bases). Germline CDR1 MNHEY, CDR2 SMNVEV (reference sequence). The CDR3 contains 15 residues. V was cut by 4 bases and J by 6 bases, with 13 bases left in between. The CDR3 region is CASSYGDRINSPLHF. The CDR3 coding sequence is TGTGCCAGCAGTTACGGTGACAGGATTAATTCACCCCTCCACTTT.

V is TRBV7-2 and J is TRBJ2-1; 10 bases fit TRBD2. Germline assignment: CDR1 SGHTA and CDR2 FQGNSA. V was clipped by 2 bases and J by 8 bases; unmatched bases: 6. This CDR3 is built from 15 residues. The CDR3 is CASSLRASGSYEQFF. DNA of the CDR3: TGTGCCAGCAGCTTAAGGGCTAGCGGGAGCTATGAGCAGTTCTTC. The full variable domain, in which reference TRBV7-2 and TRBJ2-1 provide the parts outside the CDR3, is GAGVSQSPSNKVTEKGKDVELRCDPISGHTALYWYRQSLGQGLEFLIYFQGNSAPDKSGLPSDRFSAERTGGSVSTLTIQRTQQEDSAVYLCASSLRASGSYEQFFGPGTRLTVL.

This clone was counted a single time. The chain combines TRBV10-3 with TRBJ2-1; 8 positions match TRBD2. This CDR3 region has 12 residues. V shed 11 bases and J 6 bases; nucleotides not matched to a gene: 6. Looked up from germline, CDR1 is ENHRY and CDR2 is SYGVKD. The CDR3 DNA reads TGTGCCTCAGCGGGAGAAGCCAATGAGCAGTTCTTC. Amino acids: CASAGEANEQFF.

DNA of the CDR3: TGTGCCAGCAGTCCCCGTTATAGCAATCAGCCCCAGCATTTT. Translated: CASSPRYSNQPQHF. The chain joins TRBV27 to TRBJ1-5, with D hard to call. Germline V lookup: CDR1 MNHEY, CDR2 SMNVEV (reference sequence). Trimming removed 5 bases at V and 0 bases at J, with 8 bases between. CDR3 length equals 14 residues.

The chain joins TRBV5-1 to TRBJ1-4; 7 nucleotides match TRBD1. Per the germline V gene, CDR1 is SGHRS and CDR2 is YFSETQ. The CDR3 runs 13 residues. The V and J ends lost 9 bases and 8 bases, in that order; junction bases with no gene match: 10. CDR3 in amino acids: CAIPTGRGEKLFF. The CDR3, as DNA: TGCGCCATCCCGACAGGCAGGGGGGAAAAACTGTTTTTT.